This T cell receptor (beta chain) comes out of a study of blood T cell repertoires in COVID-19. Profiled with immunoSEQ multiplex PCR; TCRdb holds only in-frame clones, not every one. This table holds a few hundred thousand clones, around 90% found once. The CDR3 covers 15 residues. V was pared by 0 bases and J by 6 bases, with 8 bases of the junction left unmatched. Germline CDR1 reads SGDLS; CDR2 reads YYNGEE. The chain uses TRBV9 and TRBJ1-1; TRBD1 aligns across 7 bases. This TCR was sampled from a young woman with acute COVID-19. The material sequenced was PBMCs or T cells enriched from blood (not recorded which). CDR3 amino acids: CASSVVGQADAEAFF. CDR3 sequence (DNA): TGTGCCAGCAGCGTAGTCGGACAGGCGGACGCTGAAGCTTTCTTT.